The 5 T cell receptor beta chains reported below all come from one sample, sequenced in a study of CD8 T cells in ankylosing spondylitis. From the 5' RACE reads, TCRdb called clonotypes with MiXCR, one entry per CDR3 protein. The sample consists of 350,000 or so distinct CDR3 sequences, about 15% of them appearing once. Sequenced sample: blood, either unsorted or a sorted T cell fraction (not recorded which). These TCRs come from a male donor with ankylosing spondylitis or in good health (not recorded which).

The chain employs TRBV5-1 and TRBJ2-3; 7 positions agree with TRBD2. The CDR3 loop spans 16 amino acids. The V gene end was trimmed by 2 bases and the J gene end by 2 bases; junction bases not matched to a gene: 8. CDR1 and CDR2 (germline): SGHRS, YFSETQ. The CDR3 loop reads CASSFFASGHTDTQYF. CDR3 sequence (DNA): TGCGCCAGCAGCTTTTTCGCTAGCGGTCACACAGATACGCAGTATTTT.

This clonotype was detected ten times or more. The J gene is TRBJ2-7, the V gene TRBV2, with D possibly TRBD1 on 6 matching bases. Germline V lookup: CDR1 SNHLY, CDR2 FYNNEI. V shed 5 bases and J shed 4 bases, with 12 bases lying between them. This CDR3 is 13 amino acids long. CDR3 sequence: CASSSQGIYEQYF. The CDR3 nucleotides read TGTGCCAGCAGTTCCCAGGGGATATACGAGCAGTACTTC. Combining the CDR3 with reference TRBV2 and TRBJ2-7 gives the whole variable domain EPEVTQTPSHQVTQMGQEVILRCVPISNHLYFYWYRQILGQKVEFLVSFYNNEISEKSEIFDDQFSVERPDGSNFTLKIRSTKLEDSAMYFCASSSQGIYEQYFGPGTRLTVT.

This clonotype showed up many times. The chain has TRBV5-1 and TRBJ1-1; D is ambiguous. The V end was cut by 0 bases, the J end by 2 bases, with 5 bases between. CDR1 SGHRS and CDR2 YFSETQ come from the germline V gene. The CDR3 contains 13 residues. The CDR3: CASSLEINTEAFF. In DNA, the CDR3 is TGCGCCAGCAGCTTGGAGATTAACACTGAAGCTTTCTTT.

This clonotype was detected a few times. CDR3 loop: CASSRWVNGGYTF. DNA of the CDR3: TGTGCCAGCAGTCGATGGGTCAACGGGGGCTACACCTTC. This chain connects TRBV12-3 or TRBV12-4 to TRBJ1-2; D is unclear. V was clipped by 5 bases and J by 8 bases, with 15 bases between them. This CDR3 region has 13 residues.

This clonotype turned up a few times. The chain recombines TRBV12-3 or TRBV12-4 with TRBJ1-1, with TRBD1 as a possible D gene (5 bases). This CDR3 comprises 14 residues. Deletions cut 8 bases from V and 0 bases from J, with 13 bases between. CDR3 residues: CASLKRGVNTEAFF. The DNA for the CDR3 is TGTGCCAGCCTAAAACGGGGGGTGAACACTGAAGCTTTCTTT.